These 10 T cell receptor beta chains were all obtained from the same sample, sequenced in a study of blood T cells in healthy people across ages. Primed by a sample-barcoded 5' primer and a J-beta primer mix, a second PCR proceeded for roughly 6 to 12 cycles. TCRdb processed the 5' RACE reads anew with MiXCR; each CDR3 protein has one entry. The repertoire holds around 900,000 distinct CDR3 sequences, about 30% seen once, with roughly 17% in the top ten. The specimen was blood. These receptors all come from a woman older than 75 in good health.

CDR3 sequence: CASSYRAGAGYNEQYF. The CDR3 nucleotides are TGTGCCAGCAGCTACCGTGCAGGGGCGGGGTACAATGAGCAGTACTTC. The chain couples TRBV5-6 to TRBJ2-1; D might be TRBD1 or TRBD2, each matching 6 bases. The tail of the sequence fits TRBJ2-7 better, so the J call may be wrong. This CDR3 region has 16 residues. The germline V gene has CDR1 SGHDT and CDR2 YYEEEE.

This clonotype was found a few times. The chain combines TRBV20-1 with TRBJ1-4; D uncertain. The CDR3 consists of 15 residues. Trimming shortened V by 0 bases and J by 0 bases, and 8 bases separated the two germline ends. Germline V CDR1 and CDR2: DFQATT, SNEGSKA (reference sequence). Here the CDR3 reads CSARDLAATNEKLFF. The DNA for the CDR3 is TGCAGTGCTAGAGATCTGGCAGCAACTAATGAAAAACTGTTTTTT.

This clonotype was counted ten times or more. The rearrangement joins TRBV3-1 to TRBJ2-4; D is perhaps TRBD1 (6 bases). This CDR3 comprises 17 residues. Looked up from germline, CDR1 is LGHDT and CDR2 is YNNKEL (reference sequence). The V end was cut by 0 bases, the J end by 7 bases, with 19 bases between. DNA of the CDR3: TGTGCCAGCAGCCAAGAAGTCTTAACGGACCAGGGGAACATTCAGTACTTC. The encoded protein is CASSQEVLTDQGNIQYF.

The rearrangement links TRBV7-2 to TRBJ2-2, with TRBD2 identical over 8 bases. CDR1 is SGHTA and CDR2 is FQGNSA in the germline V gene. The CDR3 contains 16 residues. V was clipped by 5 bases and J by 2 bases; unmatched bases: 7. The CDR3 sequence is CASSLRTSRNTGELFF. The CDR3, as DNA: TGTGCCAGCAGCCTGAGGACTAGCCGTAACACCGGGGAGCTGTTTTTT.

The CDR3 DNA follows: TGTGCCTCCGGGACCGGCCCAGCAAAACTGTTTTTT. Amino acids: CASGTGPAKLFF. The genes are TRBV30 and TRBJ1-4, with D possibly being TRBD1 (5 bases). The V end was cut by 7 bases, the J end by 10 bases, with 16 bases between. The CDR3 is 12 amino acids. In germline, CDR1 is GTSNPN, CDR2 SVGIG (reference sequence).

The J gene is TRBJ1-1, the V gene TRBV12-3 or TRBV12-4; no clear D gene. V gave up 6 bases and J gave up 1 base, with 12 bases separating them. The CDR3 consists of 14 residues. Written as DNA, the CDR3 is TGTGCCAGCAGCCCCCCTCTGGGGAACACTGAAGCTTTCTTT. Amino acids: CASSPPLGNTEAFF.

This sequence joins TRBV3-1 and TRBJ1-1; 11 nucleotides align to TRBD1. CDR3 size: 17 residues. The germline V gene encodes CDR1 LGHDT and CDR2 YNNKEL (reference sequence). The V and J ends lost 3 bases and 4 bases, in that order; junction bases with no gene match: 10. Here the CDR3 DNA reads TGTGCCAGCAGCCACAAAGGGGGCGGGACAGGGGGCACTGAAGCTTTCTTT. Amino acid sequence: CASSHKGGGTGGTEAFF.

The DNA of the CDR3 is TGTGCCAGCAGCTCGACTAGCGGGGGGTTCGTGCAGTTCTTC. It encodes CASSSTSGGFVQFF. This rearrangement joins TRBV6-2 or TRBV6-3 to TRBJ2-1; 13 nucleotides align to TRBD2. The trim removed 6 bases at V and 12 bases at J, leaving 8 bases unmatched. CDR1 is MNHEY, CDR2 SVGEGT, per germline. The CDR3 consists of 14 residues.

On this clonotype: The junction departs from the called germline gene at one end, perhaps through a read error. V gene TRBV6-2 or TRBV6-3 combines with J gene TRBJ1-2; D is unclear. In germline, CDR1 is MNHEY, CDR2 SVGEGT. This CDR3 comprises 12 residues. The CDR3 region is CAGSRTVHDYTF. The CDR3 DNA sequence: TGTGCCGGCAGTAGGACCGTTCACGACTACACCTTC.

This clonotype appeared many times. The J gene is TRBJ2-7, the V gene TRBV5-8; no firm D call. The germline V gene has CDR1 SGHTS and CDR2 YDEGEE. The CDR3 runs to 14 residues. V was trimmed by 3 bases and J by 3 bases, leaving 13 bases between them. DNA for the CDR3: TGTGCCAGCAGCTACGTAGTAGTAAGCTACGAGCAGTACTTC. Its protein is CASSYVVVSYEQYF.